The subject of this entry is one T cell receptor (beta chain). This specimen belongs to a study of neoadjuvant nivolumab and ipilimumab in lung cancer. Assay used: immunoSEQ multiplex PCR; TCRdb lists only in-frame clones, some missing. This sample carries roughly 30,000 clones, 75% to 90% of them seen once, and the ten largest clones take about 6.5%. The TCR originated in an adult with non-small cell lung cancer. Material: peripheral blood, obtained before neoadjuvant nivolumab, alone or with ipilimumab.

The CDR3 region is CASSDPRTSGNTIYF. CDR3 nucleotide sequence: TGTGCCAGCAGTGATCCGCGGACATCTGGAAACACCATATATTTT. V is TRBV25-1 and J is TRBJ1-3, with D possibly TRBD1 on 5 matching bases. The germline V and J ends were trimmed by 3 bases and 1 base, with 10 bases remaining between them. Germline lookup yields CDR1 MGHDK and CDR2 SYGVNS. There are 15 residues in the CDR3. The whole variable domain, remainder taken from reference TRBV25-1 and TRBJ1-3, is EADIYQTPRYLVIGTGKKITLECSQTMGHDKMYWYQQDPGMELHLIHYSYGVNSTEKGDLSSESTVSRIRTEHFPLTLESARPSHTSQYLCASSDPRTSGNTIYFGEGSWLTVV.